This T cell receptor (beta chain) emerged from a study of CD8+ T cells in alopecia areata. The sequencing template was cDNA reverse transcribed from extracted RNA. Clones were sequenced by immunoSEQ multiplex PCR, and TCRdb holds only the in-frame ones, with some missing. The sample has some 170,000 clones, 50% to 65% seen once. The treatment here: oral pan-JAK inhibitor, 5-10 mg twice daily. Concerning this clone: What it binds is not known. The same CDR3 can be traced to other DNA sequences in this sample.

Study findings and constraints: Tofacitinib significantly reduced both scalp clonality and expanded CD8+ clones among the top 100.

The sequence was obtained from a human donor with alopecia areata. Sequencing used CD8+ T cells sorted from blood, obtained at week 24, from a patient treated with tofacitinib.

The CDR3 DNA sequence: TGTGCCAGCAGCGTAGGGGATGAGCAGTTCTTC. Translation: CASSVGDEQFF. The V and J genes are TRBV9 and TRBJ2-1; no clear D. Trimming cost V 0 bases and J 8 bases, with 3 bases left between them. The CDR3 totals 11 residues. Per germline, CDR1 SGDLS and CDR2 YYNGEE.